Below, one T cell receptor (beta chain) is given with its context. In the original workflow: For nucleated cells, counts were estimated from reference gene primer amplification. Assay used: immunoSEQ multiplex PCR; TCRdb lists only in-frame clones, some missing. V, J and clone size are taken as reported in that table, and D and trimming were inferred from the DNA itself. Here the sample spans about 240,000 clones, about 79% being singletons. V dropped 2 bases and J dropped 0 bases, with 8 bases sitting between them. Per germline, CDR1 LNHNV and CDR2 YYDKDF (reference sequence). CDR3 length: 14 amino acids. This entry belongs to a study of blood T cell repertoires in COVID-19. Turning to the study itself: From the United States, Italy and Spain came samples of acute and convalescent COVID-19. Sources were T cells, B-cell-depleted T cells, or PBMCs; the material itself was cDNA or gDNA.

The source of this sequence is a woman aged 80 or older with acute or convalescent COVID-19. Sequenced material: peripheral blood. The chain couples TRBV15 to TRBJ2-7; D call uncertain. The CDR3 DNA reads TGTGCCACCAGCAGACAGGCATTCTCCTACGAGCAGTACTTC. It yields the protein CATSRQAFSYEQYF.